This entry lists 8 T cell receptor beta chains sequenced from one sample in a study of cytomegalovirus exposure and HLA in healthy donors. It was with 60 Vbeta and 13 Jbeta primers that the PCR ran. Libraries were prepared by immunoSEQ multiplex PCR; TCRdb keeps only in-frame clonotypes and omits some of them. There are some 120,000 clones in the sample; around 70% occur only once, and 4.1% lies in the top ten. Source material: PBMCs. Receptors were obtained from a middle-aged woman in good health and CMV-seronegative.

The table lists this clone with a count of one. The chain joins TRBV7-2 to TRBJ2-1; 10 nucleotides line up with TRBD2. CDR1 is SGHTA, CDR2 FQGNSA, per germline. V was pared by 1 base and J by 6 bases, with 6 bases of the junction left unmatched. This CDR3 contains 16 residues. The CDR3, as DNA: TGTGCCAGCAGCTTAGAAGCGGGGGGGCCAATCAATGAGCAGTTCTTC. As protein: CASSLEAGGPINEQFF.

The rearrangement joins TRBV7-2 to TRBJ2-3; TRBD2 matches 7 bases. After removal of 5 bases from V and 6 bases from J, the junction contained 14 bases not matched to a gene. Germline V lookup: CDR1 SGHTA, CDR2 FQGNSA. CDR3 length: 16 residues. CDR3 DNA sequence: TGTGCCAGCAGCCCGCGCGCGGCGGGGGATTGGGATACGCAGTATTTT. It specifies CASSPRAAGDWDTQYF.

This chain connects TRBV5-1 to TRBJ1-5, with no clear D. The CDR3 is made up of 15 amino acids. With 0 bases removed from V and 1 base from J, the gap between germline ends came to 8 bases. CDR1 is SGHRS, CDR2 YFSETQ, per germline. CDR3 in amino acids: CASSLVPGSNQPQHF. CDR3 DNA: TGCGCCAGCAGCTTGGTTCCAGGAAGCAATCAGCCCCAGCATTTT.

CDR3: CASSSGTANTEAFF. DNA for the CDR3: TGCGCCAGCAGCTCCGGGACAGCGAACACTGAAGCTTTCTTT. The chain recombines TRBV5-1 with TRBJ1-1, with TRBD1 matching over 7 bases. This CDR3 comprises 14 residues. After removal of 3 bases from V and 1 base from J, the junction contained 3 bases not matched to a gene. Germline V lookup: CDR1 SGHRS, CDR2 YFSETQ.

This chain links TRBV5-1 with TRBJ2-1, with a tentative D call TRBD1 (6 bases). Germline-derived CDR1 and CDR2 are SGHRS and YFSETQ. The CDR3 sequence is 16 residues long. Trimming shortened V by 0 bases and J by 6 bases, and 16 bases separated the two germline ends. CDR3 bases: TGCGCCAGCAGCTTGGCCAAGGACAGCACAAGCAATGAGCAGTTCTTC. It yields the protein CASSLAKDSTSNEQFF. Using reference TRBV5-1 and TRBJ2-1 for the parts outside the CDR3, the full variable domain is KAGVTQTPRYLIKTRGQQVTLSCSPISGHRSVSWYQQTPGQGLQFLFEYFSETQRNKGNFPGRFSGRQFSNSRSEMNVSTLELGDSALYLCASSLAKDSTSNEQFFGPGTRLTVL.

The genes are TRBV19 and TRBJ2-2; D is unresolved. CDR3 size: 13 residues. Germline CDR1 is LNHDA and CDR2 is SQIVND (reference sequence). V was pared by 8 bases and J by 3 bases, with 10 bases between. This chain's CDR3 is CASRSDYTGELFF. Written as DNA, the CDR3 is TGTGCCAGTCGAAGCGACTACACCGGGGAGCTGTTTTTT.

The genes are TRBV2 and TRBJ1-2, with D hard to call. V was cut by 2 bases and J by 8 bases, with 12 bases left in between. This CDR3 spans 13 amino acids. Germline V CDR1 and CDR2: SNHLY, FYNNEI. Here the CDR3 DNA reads TGTGCCAGCAGTGAAACAGCCGGGAGGGGCTACACCTTC. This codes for CASSETAGRGYTF.

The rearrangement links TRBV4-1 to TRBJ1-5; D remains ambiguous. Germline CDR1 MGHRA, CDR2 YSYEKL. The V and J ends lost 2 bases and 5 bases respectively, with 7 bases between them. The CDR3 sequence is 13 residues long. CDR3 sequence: CASSQPGDQPQHF. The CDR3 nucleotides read TGCGCCAGCAGCCAACCCGGGGATCAGCCCCAGCATTTT.